The source of this T cell receptor beta chain is a study of cytomegalovirus exposure and HLA in healthy donors. The CDR3 consists of 13 residues. Looked up from germline, CDR1 is GTSNPN and CDR2 is SVGIG (reference sequence). Trimming cost V 5 bases and J 0 bases; bases outside gene matches: 4. Study results and limitations: In a later analysis, a genetic analysis reported fewer productive-TCR N-insertions in an Asian-associated ancestry cluster than the cohort average. Some V segments could not be told apart, so they were left out, TRBV6-2 and TRBV6-3 among them. Reports state that TCR beta sequences accurately predicted most subjects' HLA-A and HLA-B alleles. Rarity characterized most TCR sequences, yet some public TCRs appeared in many donors.

Primers included in the PCR were 60 Vbeta and 13 Jbeta primers. Here immunoSEQ multiplex PCR was the method, and the copy in TCRdb shows in-frame clones only, minus some. The sample lists about 110,000 clones, around 84% occurring once. Turning to this clone: Its antigen remains unidentified.

The sample comprised PBMCs. The TCR was taken from a man aged 30 to 45 in good health and CMV-seronegative. The chain recombines TRBV30 with TRBJ2-7; 7 positions agree with TRBD1. The CDR3 nucleotides are TGTGCCTGGGGCTCAGGGGGCTCCTACGAGCAGTACTTC. The encoded protein is CAWGSGGSYEQYF.